This TCR beta chain was documented in a study of control samples from healthy donors and cancer patients. Assay: immunoSEQ multiplex PCR; the TCRdb copy retains only in-frame clones and omits some. The data show approximately 37,000 clones, about 90% seen once. Trimming left V 5 bases short and J 6 bases short, with 13 bases between. The CDR3 loop spans 13 amino acids. Germline CDR1 and CDR2: LNHDA and SQIVND (reference sequence). The sequenced material came from blood. The J gene is TRBJ2-5, the V gene TRBV19, with D uncertain. This receptor was obtained from a woman in her forties or fifties in good health. This CDR3 reads CASSDQTGKTQYF. The CDR3 nucleotides are TGTGCCAGTAGTGACCAGACTGGGAAGACCCAGTACTTC.